Listed here is a single T cell receptor beta chain. This clonotype appeared a few times. This clone's antigen is unknown. The record has no base qualities; no much larger clone is one base away. Synovial fluid samples were paired with blood samples taken from the same ankylosing spondylitis patients. This sample is drawn from a study of CD8 T cells in ankylosing spondylitis (TCRdb year 2017). Looking at the study overall: To find TCR variants linked to disease, the study profiled T cell receptor beta repertoires in ankylosing spondylitis patients and healthy donors. The whole study cohort included about a hundred healthy donors and 20 to 30 ankylosing spondylitis patients. Peripheral blood was sampled, and synovial fluid was additionally collected from ankylosing spondylitis patients. Study-level results and caveats: A CD8+ phenotype was shown by the disease-linked clones, which were found at relatively low frequencies in peripheral blood. Some motif variants were previously reported in synovial fluid and blood of reactive arthritis patients, suggesting common disease-initiation mechanisms. The disease-linked clones were reported to be significantly enriched in matched synovial fluid samples from ankylosing spondylitis patients. Blood from ankylosing spondylitis patients appeared to be characterized by a TCR beta motif made up of eight highly homologous amino acid variants.

CDR1 and CDR2 were assigned from the germline V gene as MNHEY and SVGEGT. The cysteine opens and the phenylalanine closes a CDR3 of 15 amino acids. Only the CDR3 DNA stays, 45 bases, in frame from base 1. Trimming takes 2 bases from V and 1 base from J, and the germline ends sit 11 bases apart. The data were produced on an Illumina HiSeq 2500. TCR beta libraries were prepared by quantitative 5'-RACE with molecular barcodes. As for the original processing: To identify disease-linked TCR variants, a new computational method was used, one built on a probabilistic model of VDJ rearrangement. TCRdb reanalyzed the raw reads on its own, using fastp at Q25 for trimming and MiXCR for clone calling, and kept in-frame beta chains. Identical CDR3 protein sequences are pooled into one entry, listed with their most common genes and DNA. These V and J calls are TCRdb output, not the study's own analysis. Across this sample there are some 140,000 distinct CDR3 sequences, with 7% to 10% seen only once. The ten most abundant clones make up under 7.5% of the sample.

Sequencing input: synovial fluid, either unsorted or a sorted T cell fraction (not recorded which). The chain links TRBV6-2 or TRBV6-3 with TRBJ1-1, with no confident D gene call. The TCR originated in a male donor with ankylosing spondylitis. The bases are TGTGCCAGCAGTTACGCCCTTATGGGGAACACTGAAGCTTTCTTT. Translated, this is CASSYALMGNTEAFF.